The clone carrying this T cell receptor beta chain was seen ten or more times. J lost 0 bases, V lost 6 bases, and 9 bases had no gene match. Germline V gene lookup returns CDR1 MNHEY and CDR2 SMNVEV (reference sequence). The CDR3 consists of 18 residues. This entry belongs to a study of T cells in Graves' hyperthyroidism and ophthalmopathy. RNA transcripts yielded amplified TCR beta CDR3 regions. When the TCR CDR3 underwent first-round RT-PCR, the HTBI primer set was used. TCRdb used MiXCR to reprocess the multiplex PCR reads, holding one entry per CDR3 protein. The data hold 400,000 to 550,000 distinct CDR3 sequences, with about 15% observed a single time.

This chain uses TRBV27 with TRBJ2-6; 9 bases agree with TRBD2. The sequence came from a woman between 18 and 30 years old with Graves' hyperthyroidism. Sequencing was performed on blood. CDR3 in DNA: TGTGCCAGCAGCCTAACTAGCGGGTGGATCTCTGGGGCCAACGTCCTGACTTTC. Its protein is CASSLTSGWISGANVLTF.